These 22 T cell receptor beta chains came from one sample sequenced in a study of T cells in women clearing cervical HPV infection. Libraries were prepared by immunoSEQ multiplex PCR; TCRdb keeps only in-frame clonotypes and omits some of them. Its table lists approximately 21,000 clones. Sequencing was carried out using blood buffy coat. The receptor source for this set is a woman aged 18 to 75 with a cervical HPV16 infection that either progressed to CIN3+ or cleared (not recorded which).

CDR3 bases read: TGCAGTGCTCCTATCGGGACAGCTAACACTGAA. Amino acid sequence: CSAPIGTANTE. The entire CDR3 protein is CSAPIGTANTEAFF. The V call is TRBV20-1, the J call TRBJ1-1; TRBD1 matches 7 bases. The missing CDR3 end, 3 residues past where the read stops, is filled in from the germline J gene. J lost 2 bases, V lost 5 bases, and 8 bases had no gene match. This CDR3 comprises 14 residues. Germline CDR1 and CDR2: DFQATT and SNEGSKA (reference sequence).

As for this clone: The read gets to within 3 residues of the CDR3 end, and the germline J gene fills in the rest. The rearrangement joins TRBV6-4 to TRBJ1-1; 9 bases are a match to TRBD1. V lost 3 bases and J lost 5; bases outside the gene matches: 4. The CDR3 sequence is 14 residues long. Per the germline V gene, CDR1 is MRHNA and CDR2 is SNTAGT. CDR3 DNA (partial): TGTGCCAGCAGTGATACCGACAGGGGGACTGAA. Amino acids: CASSDTDRGTE. The complete CDR3 sequence is CASSDTDRGTEAFF.

Of note for this clone: From the germline J gene comes the end of the CDR3, since the read stops 3 residues before it. The rearrangement links TRBV20-1 to TRBJ2-5, with 16 bases that match TRBD2. Trimming removed 5 bases from V and 5 bases from J; junction bases left unmatched: 8. Germline CDR1 DFQATT, CDR2 SNEGSKA (reference sequence). The CDR3 loop spans 16 amino acids. CDR3 sequence: CSAGGTSGRASETQYF. CDR3 DNA, as far as it was read: TGCAGTGCTGGGGGGACTAGCGGGAGGGCCTCGGAGACC.

In regard to this clone: The missing CDR3 end, 3 residues past where the read stops, is filled in from the germline J gene. The V gene is TRBV19, the J gene TRBJ1-2; the match to TRBD1 covers 7 bases. The CDR3 contains 14 residues. CDR1 and CDR2 (germline): LNHDA, SQIVND (reference sequence). The V segment lost 5 bases and the J segment 5 bases; nucleotides outside the gene matches: 8. The CDR3 here is CASSAPDRVYGYTF. CDR3 DNA (partial): TGTGCCAGTAGTGCTCCTGACAGGGTGTATGGC.

Points on this clone: The DNA ends 3 residues before the CDR3 does, and the rest of the CDR3 is filled in from the germline J gene. This rearrangement joins TRBV7-3 to TRBJ2-5; D possibly corresponds to TRBD1 (7 bases). Trimming removed 5 bases at V and 1 base at J, with 14 bases between. Germline V gene data show CDR1 as SGHTA and CDR2 as FQGTGA. This CDR3 is built from 15 residues. CDR3 sequence reads: CASSPQGGTQETQYF. The sequenced part of the CDR3 DNA is TGTGCCAGCAGCCCCCAGGGGGGCACCCAAGAGACC.

In regard to this clone: The read comes to an end 3 residues before the CDR3 does, leaving the germline J gene to fill in the end. The chain carries TRBV19 and TRBJ2-3, with TRBD2 identical over 9 bases. The CDR3 covers 16 residues. The ends lost 7 bases at V and 0 bases at J; junction bases unmatched: 8. The V gene's germline CDR1 is LNHDA and CDR2 SQIVND (reference sequence). CDR3 region: CASKRRLAGSTDTQYF. CDR3 bases read: TGTGCCAGTAAACGACGGCTAGCGGGGAGCACAGATACG.

On this clone itself: Coverage ceases 3 residues before the CDR3 finishes, and the germline J gene fills in the end. This rearrangement joins TRBV14 to TRBJ2-6; tentative D call: TRBD1 (6 bases). The V end lost 7 bases, the J end lost 0 bases, and 25 bases lay between the germline ends. The CDR3 has 20 residues. The germline V gene has CDR1 SGHDN and CDR2 FVKESK. CDR3 in amino acids: CASTSRTDPTYISGANVLTF. Incomplete CDR3 DNA: TGTGCCAGCACCTCGAGGACAGATCCGACCTACATCTCTGGGGCCAACGTC.

On this clone itself: The read terminates 3 residues ahead of where the CDR3 ends, so the germline J gene completes it. J is TRBJ2-5 and V is TRBV20-1, with 7 nucleotides matching TRBD2. Germline CDR1 DFQATT, CDR2 SNEGSKA (reference sequence). Trimming at V came to 3 bases and at J to 3 bases, leaving 13 bases not matched to a gene. This CDR3 is 16 amino acids long. CDR3 sequence: CSASIRTSSIKETQYF. The CDR3 bases that were read are TGCAGTGCTAGCATTAGGACTAGTAGCATAAAAGAGACC.

For this clone: The observed sequence ends 3 residues before the CDR3 terminus, with the missing tail filled in from the germline J gene. The chain links TRBV7-3 to TRBJ2-2, with a tentative D call TRBD1 (5 bases). The CDR3 sequence is 14 residues long. Per the germline V gene, CDR1 is SGHTA and CDR2 is FQGTGA. CDR3 bases read: TGTGCCAGCAGCTTGATTAAGACAGATAAAAAG. It codes for CASSLIKTDKK. The complete CDR3 protein is CASSLIKTDKKLFF. Full variable domain (outside the CDR3, taken from reference TRBV7-3 and TRBJ2-2): GAGVSQTPSNKVTEKGKYVELRCDPISGHTALYWYRQSLGQGPEFLIYFQGTGAADDSGLPNDRFFAVRPEGSVSTLKIQRTERGDSAVYLCASSLIKTDKKLFFGEGSRLTVL.

A word on this clone: The read terminates 3 residues before the CDR3 end, so the remaining end is supplied by the germline J gene. This chain connects TRBV14 to TRBJ1-4; 7 positions match TRBD1. After removal of 2 bases from V and 5 bases from J, the junction contained 11 bases not matched to a gene. The CDR3 is 17 residues long. Germline-derived CDR1 and CDR2 are SGHDN and FVKESK. The CDR3 here is CASSQPRGTARNEKLFF. CDR3 DNA, as far as it was read: TGTGCCAGCAGCCAACCCCGCGGGACAGCCCGAAATGAAAAA.

A word on this clone: The DNA ends 3 residues before the CDR3 does, and the rest of the CDR3 is filled in from the germline J gene. V and J are TRBV14 and TRBJ1-1; D possibly corresponds to TRBD1 (5 bases). From germline, CDR1 is SGHDN and CDR2 FVKESK. V was shortened by 1 base and J by 4 bases, with 10 bases between the two germline ends. The CDR3 spans 14 residues. CDR3 DNA, as far as it was read: TGTGCCAGCAGCCAAGGGGGCGGCAGCACTGAA. Its protein is CASSQGGGSTE. The CDR3 in full is CASSQGGGSTEAFF.

Points on this clone: The read ends 3 residues before the CDR3 terminus; that terminus is restored from the germline J gene. The V call is TRBV27, the J call TRBJ2-4, with TRBD2 identical over 7 bases. The V segment lost 4 bases and the J segment 8 bases; nucleotides outside the gene matches: 14. Germline-derived CDR1 and CDR2 are MNHEY and SMNVEV (reference sequence). The CDR3 loop spans 16 amino acids. The CDR3 is CASSSISGGGGYIQYF. The DNA read from the CDR3 is TGTGCCAGCAGTTCAATTTCGGGAGGTGGGGGGTACATT.

About this clone itself: Read data end 3 residues before the CDR3 end; the end is taken from the germline J gene. The rearrangement joins TRBV19 to TRBJ1-2; tentative D call: TRBD1 (6 bases). Germline lookup yields CDR1 LNHDA and CDR2 SQIVND (reference sequence). This CDR3 region has 14 residues. CDR3 protein: CASSFQNRVFGYTF. The covered CDR3 bases are TGTGCCAGCTCCTTCCAGAACAGGGTGTTCGGC.

Worth noting for this clone: Read data end 3 residues before the CDR3 end; the end is taken from the germline J gene. This rearrangement joins TRBV7-9 to TRBJ1-1; the D is unclear. The V gene's germline CDR1 is SEHNR and CDR2 FQNEAQ (reference sequence). This CDR3 has 11 residues. CDR3 DNA, as far as it was read: TGTGCCAGCAGCGAGTTAAGCGAA. Its translation: CASSELSE. The full CDR3 protein is CASSELSEAFF.

Comment on this clone: Coverage ceases 3 residues before the CDR3 finishes, and the germline J gene fills in the end. This specimen includes other DNA sequences encoding the same CDR3. This rearrangement joins TRBV19 to TRBJ1-3; the match to TRBD1 covers 9 bases. The CDR3 consists of 14 residues. The J segment lost 2 bases and the V segment lost 6 bases, leaving 2 bases of the junction unmatched. Per germline, CDR1 LNHDA and CDR2 SQIVND (reference sequence). Partial CDR3 DNA: TGTGCCAGTAGCGGGACAGGGACTGGAAACACC. Encoded protein: CASSGTGTGNT. The complete CDR3 sequence is CASSGTGTGNTIYF.

The covered CDR3 bases are TGTGCCTGGAGTTTGTGGCAGGGCCGGAATCAGCCC. This codes for CAWSLWQGRNQP. In full, the CDR3 reads CAWSLWQGRNQPQHF. The chain links TRBV30 to TRBJ1-5; D possibly corresponds to TRBD1 (5 bases). The read finishes 3 residues shy of the CDR3 end, and the germline J gene is used to complete it. V was shortened by 2 bases and J by 4 bases, with 15 bases between the two germline ends. The germline V gene has CDR1 GTSNPN and CDR2 SVGIG (reference sequence). CDR3 length equals 15 residues.

As to this clone: The CDR3 goes on 3 residues after the read ends, and that part is filled in from the germline J gene. J is TRBJ2-5 and V is TRBV3-1 (or the pseudogene TRBV3-2); no definite D call. Germline-derived CDR1 and CDR2 are LGHDT and YNNKEL (reference sequence). This CDR3 is 15 amino acids long. V lost 0 bases and J lost 0, with 8 bases in between. CDR3 DNA, as far as it was read: TGTGCCAGCAGCCAAGATCCGTCCTACCAAGAGACC. Translation: CASSQDPSYQET. The full CDR3 sequence reads CASSQDPSYQETQYF.

Turning to this clone: Coverage ceases 3 residues before the CDR3 finishes, and the germline J gene fills in the end. The chain combines TRBV4-1 with TRBJ1-2; TRBD1 is a possible D gene (6 bases). The V end lost 4 bases, the J end lost 3 bases, and 15 bases lay between the germline ends. Germline CDR1 and CDR2: MGHRA and YSYEKL. There are 15 residues in the CDR3. The part of the CDR3 DNA that was read is TGCGCCAGCAGCCGGGGTACCGACAGGTACTATGGC. This encodes CASSRGTDRYYG. The whole CDR3 protein reads CASSRGTDRYYGYTF.

In regard to this clone: The sequenced fragment ends 3 residues before the CDR3 boundary, so the rest is inferred from the germline J gene. The genes are TRBV2 and TRBJ2-3, with D perhaps matching TRBD2 (6 bases). Deletions cut 6 bases from V and 8 bases from J, with 18 bases between. CDR1 and CDR2 (germline): SNHLY, FYNNEI. There are 14 residues in the CDR3. CDR3 region: CASRDGTGTRTQYF. CDR3 bases read: TGTGCCAGCAGGGACGGGACTGGCACACGTACG.

As for this clone: The read is 3 residues too short to cover the CDR3 end, so that end is filled in from the germline J gene. The rearrangement links TRBV11-3 to TRBJ2-7, with 7 bases matching TRBD1. With V trimmed by 5 bases and J by 2 bases, 9 bases remained unmatched. The CDR3 is 15 residues long. The V gene's germline CDR1 is SGHNT and CDR2 YENEEA. The CDR3 here is CASSTDRDSPYEQYF. The DNA read from the CDR3 is TGTGCCAGCAGCACAGACCGGGACAGCCCCTACGAG.

Of note for this clone: From the germline J gene comes the end of the CDR3, since the read stops 3 residues before it. The rearrangement links TRBV20-1 to TRBJ2-1, with 10 bases identical to TRBD1. Germline trimming cut 6 bases from V and 9 bases from J; bases unmatched to any gene: 11. Germline CDR1 reads DFQATT; CDR2 reads SNEGSKA (reference sequence). The CDR3 extends over 14 amino acids. The chain's CDR3 is CSAKIGTGEVEQFF. The part of the CDR3 DNA that was read is TGCAGTGCAAAAATCGGGACAGGGGAAGTTGAG.

To note about this clone: The read ends 3 residues early relative to the CDR3; the germline J gene fills the gap. This chain uses TRBV5-1 with TRBJ2-3; 13 bases agree with TRBD2. J gave up 5 bases and V 9 bases, and 6 bases lay outside the gene matches. CDR1 and CDR2 from the germline V gene are SGHRS and YFSETQ. The CDR3 sequence is 14 residues long. This chain's CDR3 is CATGLAGVEDTQYF. The covered CDR3 bases are TGCGCCACCGGACTAGCGGGAGTAGAAGATACG.